Each of the 16 T cell receptor beta chains below was sequenced from the same sample in a study of cytomegalovirus exposure and HLA in healthy donors. Vbeta (60) and Jbeta (13) primers were used in the PCR. Libraries were prepared by immunoSEQ multiplex PCR; TCRdb keeps only in-frame clonotypes and omits some of them. Here the sample spans under 250,000 clones, 60% to 80% being singletons. The sequencing sample was made of PBMCs. These receptors were collected from a woman in her twenties or thirties in good health and CMV-seronegative.

The gene calls are TRBV9 and TRBJ2-7, with D possibly TRBD1 on 6 matching bases. CDR1 and CDR2 from the germline V gene are SGDLS and YYNGEE. CDR3 size: 15 residues. V was trimmed by 3 bases and J by 0 bases, leaving 13 bases between them. The DNA of the CDR3 is TGTGCCAGCAGCGACTCCGACAGGCCCTCCTACGAGCAGTACTTC. Translated, it gives CASSDSDRPSYEQYF.

This chain links TRBV7-8 with TRBJ1-6, with D tentatively TRBD1 (5 bases). V was shortened by 1 base and J by 11 bases, with 15 bases between the two germline ends. This CDR3 is 15 amino acids long. The V gene's germline CDR1 is SGHVS and CDR2 FQNEAQ. CDR3 DNA sequence: TGTGCCAGCAGCTTAGTCCCCACAGGCTTCCCACCCCTCCACTTT. It yields the protein CASSLVPTGFPPLHF.

The chain has TRBV7-3 and TRBJ2-1, with 14 bases lining up with TRBD2. In germline, CDR1 is SGHTA, CDR2 FQGTGA. J lost 6 bases, V lost 5 bases, and 3 bases had no gene match. The CDR3 totals 15 residues. CDR3 residues: CASSPTSGGANEQFF. The DNA of the CDR3 is TGTGCCAGCAGCCCGACTAGCGGGGGGGCCAATGAGCAGTTCTTC.

This clone was detected once. V and J are TRBV5-1 and TRBJ2-1, with TRBD2 as a possible D gene (5 bases). The CDR3 contains 14 residues. V lost 2 bases and J 8 bases, leaving 14 bases between the germline ends. The germline V gene encodes CDR1 SGHRS and CDR2 YFSETQ. This CDR3 is CASSFNRGPYEQFF. The CDR3 DNA sequence: TGCGCCAGCAGCTTCAACCGGGGTCCCTATGAGCAGTTCTTC.

V and J are TRBV4-1 and TRBJ2-7, with 9 bases lining up with TRBD1. CDR3 length: 16 residues. J was trimmed by 3 bases and V by 1 base; bases with no gene match: 7. Looked up from germline, CDR1 is MGHRA and CDR2 is YSYEKL. The CDR3 loop reads CASSQVWTGVYYEQYF. The DNA for the CDR3 is TGCGCCAGCAGCCAAGTATGGACAGGGGTCTACTACGAGCAGTACTTC.

This clone was seen just once. V usage is TRBV15 and J usage is TRBJ1-4; 12 nucleotides agree with TRBD1. This CDR3 has 16 amino acids. The V gene's germline CDR1 is LNHNV and CDR2 YYDKDF (reference sequence). Trimming took 0 bases from V and 6 from J; bases not matched to a gene: 2. The CDR3 loop reads CATSRDGTGGYEKLFF. In nucleotides, the CDR3 is TGTGCCACCAGCAGAGATGGGACAGGGGGCTATGAAAAACTGTTTTTT.

V is TRBV2 and J is TRBJ1-4; D unresolved. Germline CDR1 is SNHLY and CDR2 is FYNNEI. CDR3 length equals 13 residues. V was clipped by 6 bases and J by 7 bases, with 12 bases between them. Written as DNA, the CDR3 is TGTGCCAGCAGCACCCTGACGGGTGAAAAACTGTTTTTT. This sequence encodes CASSTLTGEKLFF.

This clone has a handful of counts. The rearrangement uses TRBV5-1 and TRBJ2-1; D remains unclear. The CDR3 loop spans 14 amino acids. V shed 0 bases and J shed 8 bases, with 12 bases lying between them. Germline CDR1 is SGHRS and CDR2 is YFSETQ. Here the CDR3 DNA reads TGCGCCAGCAGCTTGGCAGGCGTTTTCCATGAGCAGTTCTTC. Amino acids: CASSLAGVFHEQFF. The full variable domain, its missing parts supplied by reference TRBV5-1 and TRBJ2-1, is KAGVTQTPRYLIKTRGQQVTLSCSPISGHRSVSWYQQTPGQGLQFLFEYFSETQRNKGNFPGRFSGRQFSNSRSEMNVSTLELGDSALYLCASSLAGVFHEQFFGPGTRLTVL.

Turning to this clone: Different DNA sequences within this sample yield the same CDR3. The chain couples TRBV18 to TRBJ2-7; 9 nucleotides line up with TRBD1. Trimming took 6 bases from V and 3 from J; bases not matched to a gene: 6. CDR3 size: 14 residues. Germline V lookup: CDR1 KGHSH, CDR2 LQKENI. The CDR3, as DNA: TGTGCCAGCTCCCCCGGGACAGGGAACTACGAGCAGTACTTC. Encoded protein: CASSPGTGNYEQYF. The full variable domain, completed using reference TRBV18 and TRBJ2-7, is NAGVMQNPRHLVRRRGQEARLRCSPMKGHSHVYWYRQLPEEGLKFMVYLQKENIIDESGMPKERFSAEFPKEGPSILRIQQVVRGDSAAYFCASSPGTGNYEQYFGPGTRLTVT.

This chain links TRBV2 with TRBJ2-7; perhaps TRBD2 as D (6 bases). The CDR3 is 13 residues long. The V end was cut by 2 bases, the J end by 10 bases, with 15 bases between. CDR1 SNHLY and CDR2 FYNNEI come from the germline V gene. The CDR3 sequence: CASSEISGGNQYF. The CDR3 DNA follows: TGTGCCAGCAGTGAAATTAGCGGAGGTAACCAGTACTTC.

The chain combines TRBV6-5 with TRBJ1-3, with 7 bases matching TRBD1. This CDR3 spans 15 amino acids. Losses at the gene ends were 2 bases for V and 8 bases for J; bases not matched to a gene: 9. In germline, CDR1 is MNHEY, CDR2 SVGAGI. CDR3: CASSYLGRQGDTIYF. As DNA, the CDR3 is TGTGCCAGCAGTTACCTAGGCAGGCAGGGGGACACCATATATTTT.

The CDR3 DNA follows: TGTGCCAGCAGTTTGGGGGGTTATGGCAATCAGCCCCAGCATTTT. Protein sequence: CASSLGGYGNQPQHF. This sequence joins TRBV6-5 and TRBJ1-5, with D perhaps matching TRBD1 (5 bases). Germline V gene data show CDR1 as MNHEY and CDR2 as SVGAGI. This CDR3 has 15 residues. Between the trimmed V and J ends, which lost 4 bases and 2 bases, there was a span of 12 bases.

This clone was counted a few times. The chain links TRBV5-1 to TRBJ2-7; D perhaps matches TRBD2 (5 bases). The germline gives CDR1 SGHRS, CDR2 YFSETQ. The CDR3 is made up of 13 amino acids. V was pared by 2 bases and J by 4 bases, with 10 bases between. CDR3 sequence reads: CASSFQRSYEQYF. CDR3 sequence (DNA): TGCGCCAGCAGCTTCCAGCGGTCTTACGAGCAGTACTTC.

The V gene is TRBV6-6, the J gene TRBJ1-5; D is undetermined. The CDR3 extends over 15 amino acids. CDR1 and CDR2 from the germline V gene are MNHNY and SVGAGI (reference sequence). V dropped 2 bases and J dropped 3 bases, with 11 bases sitting between them. The CDR3 loop is CASSYLAAFNQPQHF. Written as DNA, the CDR3 is TGTGCCAGCAGTTACCTCGCGGCGTTCAATCAGCCCCAGCATTTT.

The chain has TRBV4-1 and TRBJ2-1, with 12 bases that match TRBD2. V gave up 1 base and J gave up 6 bases; unmatched junction bases: 13. The germline CDR1 and CDR2 sequences are MGHRA and YSYEKL. The CDR3 covers 19 residues. This CDR3 is CASSQGWLAGGQSLNEQFF. The CDR3 region has the DNA TGCGCCAGCAGCCAAGGATGGCTAGCGGGAGGGCAAAGCCTCAATGAGCAGTTCTTC.

There are a few counts of this clone. V and J are TRBV12-5 and TRBJ2-2, with TRBD2 as a possible D gene (5 bases). The V end was cut by 6 bases, the J end by 6 bases, with 8 bases between. The CDR3 spans 12 residues. Germline V lookup: CDR1 LGHNT, CDR2 FRNRAP. Here the CDR3 reads CASGTRAGELFF. CDR3 coding DNA: TGTGCTAGTGGAACTAGGGCCGGGGAGCTGTTTTTT.